The 30 T cell receptor beta chains below were found in one sample sequenced in a study of blood T cell repertoires in COVID-19. TCRdb's copy holds only in-frame clones and misses some; the assay was immunoSEQ multiplex PCR. The sample has more than 150,000 clones; approximately 89% are singletons. The sample comprised peripheral blood. These receptors originate from a man in his forties with active or convalescent COVID-19.

This chain links TRBV30 with TRBJ1-1, with 8 bases identical to TRBD1. CDR1 and CDR2 from the germline V gene are GTSNPN and SVGIG (reference sequence). This CDR3 contains 17 residues. The J segment lost 1 base and the V segment lost 5 bases, leaving 15 bases of the junction unmatched. The CDR3 here is CAWAGELFTGGNTEAFF. The CDR3 DNA reads as TGTGCCTGGGCTGGGGAACTATTCACAGGGGGGAACACTGAAGCTTTCTTT.

The rearrangement uses TRBV6-2 or TRBV6-3 and TRBJ2-5; 7 bases are shared with TRBD2. This CDR3 comprises 14 residues. The V and J ends lost 4 bases and 1 base, in that order; junction bases with no gene match: 3. Germline V lookup: CDR1 MNHEY, CDR2 SVGEGT. The CDR3 region is CASSWGGSQETQYF. CDR3 in DNA: TGTGCCAGCAGTTGGGGGGGGAGCCAAGAGACCCAGTACTTC.

J is TRBJ1-4 and V is TRBV7-9; D remains unclear. Trimming removed 1 base from V and 3 bases from J, with 3 bases in between. Germline CDR1 and CDR2: SEHNR and FQNEAQ (reference sequence). The CDR3 loop spans 13 amino acids. The CDR3 is CASSLDSNEKLFF. The CDR3 DNA sequence: TGTGCCAGCAGCTTAGACTCTAATGAAAAACTGTTTTTT.

The V and J genes are TRBV6-5 and TRBJ1-4; 8 bases map to TRBD1. V lost 6 bases and J lost 8; bases outside the gene matches: 8. This CDR3 spans 14 amino acids. CDR1 MNHEY and CDR2 SVGAGI come from the germline V gene. The DNA of the CDR3 is TGTGCCAGCAGCACCGACAGGGGACGGGAAAAACTGTTTTTT. It yields the protein CASSTDRGREKLFF.

The chain is built from TRBV19 and TRBJ1-5, with D perhaps TRBD1 (5 bases). The ends were cut back, 5 bases at V and 15 bases at J, with 23 bases in the middle. Germline CDR1 is LNHDA and CDR2 is SQIVND (reference sequence). The CDR3 is 14 amino acids. CDR3 sequence: CASSPTRLGEVRHF. CDR3 bases: TGTGCCAGTAGTCCCACGCGGTTAGGGGAAGTGCGGCATTTT.

The chain joins TRBV4-2 to TRBJ2-2; TRBD1 agrees at 9 bases. This CDR3 is 17 amino acids long. V lost 2 bases and J lost 0; bases outside the gene matches: 4. In germline, CDR1 is LGHNA, CDR2 YNFKEQ. CDR3 sequence: CASSQMTGGSNTGELFF. CDR3 nucleotides: TGTGCCAGCAGCCAAATGACAGGGGGGTCGAACACCGGGGAGCTGTTTTTT.

This clone is a singleton in its sample. The genes are TRBV3-1 (or the pseudogene TRBV3-2) and TRBJ2-7, with 9 bases aligning to TRBD2. Germline assignment: CDR1 LGHDT and CDR2 YNNKEL (reference sequence). Trimming at V came to 4 bases and at J to 4 bases, leaving 8 bases not matched to a gene. The CDR3 is made up of 15 amino acids. The CDR3 spells CASSLSAGGPYEQYF. CDR3 in DNA: TGTGCCAGCAGCCTCTCGGCGGGGGGGCCGTACGAGCAGTACTTC.

The gene calls are TRBV29-1 and TRBJ2-2; D perhaps matches TRBD2 (6 bases). Germline CDR1 is SQVTM and CDR2 is ANQGSEA. The CDR3 is 13 amino acids. The V gene lost 5 bases and the J gene lost 3 bases, with 10 bases spanning the gap. In DNA, the CDR3 is TGCAGCGTTAAGGGACTGTACACCGGGGAGCTGTTTTTT. The encoded protein is CSVKGLYTGELFF.

The gene calls are TRBV19 and TRBJ1-1, with D maybe TRBD1 (6 bases). Germline V CDR1 and CDR2: LNHDA, SQIVND (reference sequence). This CDR3 is 14 amino acids long. Trimming stripped 3 bases from V and 2 bases from J, with 10 bases between. CDR3: CASSIGTLNTEAFF. The DNA for the CDR3 is TGTGCCAGTAGTATTGGGACACTAAACACTGAAGCTTTCTTT.

V is TRBV10-3 and J is TRBJ1-6, with 7 positions matching TRBD1. The V segment lost 6 bases and the J segment 4 bases; nucleotides outside the gene matches: 6. The CDR3 runs 15 residues. CDR1 and CDR2 from the germline V gene are ENHRY and SYGVKD. The CDR3 DNA sequence: TGTGCCATCAGCTGGACAGGAGAGTATAATTCACCCCTCCACTTT. Its translation: CAISWTGEYNSPLHF.

This chain links TRBV5-6 with TRBJ2-7; 8 bases match TRBD1. The CDR3 covers 14 residues. Germline V gene sequence: CDR1 SGHDT, CDR2 YYEEEE. The V segment lost 2 bases and the J segment 6 bases; nucleotides outside the gene matches: 7. The CDR3: CASSFRDRIREQYF. The CDR3, as DNA: TGTGCCAGCAGCTTCAGGGACAGGATTCGCGAGCAGTACTTC.

This clone was picked up a small number of times. V is TRBV28 and J is TRBJ1-4; D gene ambiguous. V gave up 4 bases and J gave up 0 bases, with 9 bases separating them. CDR3 length: 15 residues. CDR1 MDHEN and CDR2 SYDVKM come from the germline V gene. In DNA, the CDR3 is TGTGCCAGCAGTTCTCCCGGTTCAACTAATGAAAAACTGTTTTTT. Translation: CASSSPGSTNEKLFF.

There are a few counts of this clone. The rearrangement links TRBV11-2 to TRBJ2-5; weak D call: TRBD2 (5 bases). V lost 1 base to trimming and J lost 0 bases, with 6 bases between them. Germline V gene lookup returns CDR1 SGHAT and CDR2 FQNNGV. This CDR3 has 14 residues. The DNA for the CDR3 is TGTGCCAGCAGCTTAGGAGGGTACCAAGAGACCCAGTACTTC. Its protein product is CASSLGGYQETQYF. Based on the CDR3 plus reference TRBV11-2 and TRBJ2-5, the full variable domain is EAGVAQSPRYKIIEKRQSVAFWCNPISGHATLYWYQQILGQGPKLLIQFQNNGVVDDSQLPKDRFSAERLKGVDSTLKIQPAKLEDSAVYLCASSLGGYQETQYFGPGTRLLVL.

The V gene is TRBV9, the J gene TRBJ1-3; D is uncertain. V gave up 0 bases and J gave up 0 bases, with 10 bases separating them. The germline gives CDR1 SGDLS, CDR2 YYNGEE. There are 16 residues in the CDR3. CDR3: CASSVAGTLSGNTIYF. The CDR3 bases are TGTGCCAGCAGCGTAGCGGGTACCCTCTCTGGAAACACCATATATTTT.

This chain links TRBV7-8 with TRBJ1-3; the D gene is possibly TRBD1 (5 bases). Deletions cut 5 bases from V and 2 bases from J, with 13 bases between. CDR3 length equals 15 residues. Germline loops: CDR1 SGHVS, CDR2 FQNEAQ. The CDR3 region is CASSRQPRAGNTIYF. The CDR3 nucleotides read TGTGCCAGCAGCCGCCAGCCCAGGGCTGGAAACACCATATATTTT.

This clone appeared once. The V gene is TRBV6-1, the J gene TRBJ1-5; tentative D call: TRBD1 (6 bases). The germline CDR1 and CDR2 sequences are MNHNS and SASEGT. V was cut by 4 bases and J by 4 bases, with 17 bases left in between. There are 16 residues in the CDR3. CDR3 protein: CASSGGQARLNQPQHF. As DNA, the CDR3 is TGTGCCAGCAGTGGGGGGCAGGCCCGATTAAATCAGCCCCAGCATTTT.

The rearrangement links TRBV7-9 to TRBJ1-2; 7 bases line up with TRBD1. V was clipped by 3 bases and J by 5 bases; unmatched bases: 9. The CDR3 is 15 amino acids. Germline V gene lookup returns CDR1 SEHNR and CDR2 FQNEAQ (reference sequence). This chain's CDR3 is CASSLGSGQAYGYTF. The CDR3 nucleotides are TGTGCCAGCAGCTTGGGAAGCGGACAGGCTTATGGCTACACCTTC.

This chain connects TRBV7-2 to TRBJ2-1, with 12 positions matching TRBD2. The CDR3 sequence is 18 residues long. Trimming at V came to 5 bases and at J to 5 bases, leaving 13 bases not matched to a gene. Germline loops: CDR1 SGHTA, CDR2 FQGNSA. CDR3: CASSVLAGGPIRNNEQFF. The DNA of the CDR3 is TGTGCCAGCAGCGTACTAGCGGGGGGTCCAATACGAAACAATGAGCAGTTCTTC.

The V call is TRBV4-3, the J call TRBJ1-6; TRBD1 matches at 7 bases. Germline V lookup: CDR1 LGHNA, CDR2 YSLEER. Losses at the gene ends were 1 base for V and 8 bases for J; bases not matched to a gene: 5. The CDR3 runs 15 residues. In DNA, the CDR3 is TGCGCCAGCAGCCAAGGAGGGGACAGTTATTCACCCCTCCACTTT. Protein sequence: CASSQGGDSYSPLHF.

In nucleotides, the CDR3 is TGTGCCAGCAGCTTAGGGGGGCTCGGTGAAAAACTGTTTTTT. It codes for CASSLGGLGEKLFF. The chain combines TRBV7-9 with TRBJ1-4; possible D gene TRBD1, 6 bases. The CDR3 has 14 residues. Germline V gives CDR1 SEHNR, CDR2 FQNEAQ (reference sequence). Trimming removed 1 base at V and 7 bases at J, with 10 bases between.

The V gene is TRBV5-4, the J gene TRBJ2-3; 13 positions agree with TRBD2. Germline V lookup: CDR1 SGHNT, CDR2 YYREEE (reference sequence). CDR3 length equals 17 residues. The V and J ends lost 4 bases and 0 bases, in that order; junction bases with no gene match: 5. CDR3 sequence (DNA): TGTGCCAGCAGCCTCGGACTAGCGGGGGCCAGCACAGATACGCAGTATTTT. Translating gives CASSLGLAGASTDTQYF.

This clone was picked up a small number of times. The chain joins TRBV11-2 to TRBJ1-6; the D gene is possibly TRBD1 (5 bases). V dropped 1 base and J dropped 4 bases, with 17 bases sitting between them. The germline V gene has CDR1 SGHAT and CDR2 FQNNGV. This CDR3 has 18 amino acids. Written as DNA, the CDR3 is TGTGCCAGCAGCTTAGCAGGGATAAGGGGTAGATATAATTCACCCCTCCACTTT. Its protein product is CASSLAGIRGRYNSPLHF.

This clone rates as medium-sized (0.01 to 0.1%). This rearrangement joins TRBV27 to TRBJ1-2; D ambiguous. CDR1 and CDR2 from the germline V gene are MNHEY and SMNVEV (reference sequence). The CDR3 covers 13 residues. Trimming left V 5 bases short and J 8 bases short, with 15 bases between. In nucleotides, the CDR3 is TGTGCCAGCAGTCCCCGGGGAGGGAAGGGCTACACCTTC. The encoded protein is CASSPRGGKGYTF.

This clone was counted many times. This CDR3 is CASSGQTRGNQPQHF. The CDR3 DNA reads as TGTGCCAGTAGTGGCCAGACTAGGGGCAATCAGCCCCAGCATTTT. V usage is TRBV19 and J usage is TRBJ1-5; D remains unclear. Germline V gene lookup returns CDR1 LNHDA and CDR2 SQIVND (reference sequence). With 5 bases removed from V and 2 bases from J, the gap between germline ends came to 13 bases. CDR3 length: 15 residues.

V usage is TRBV5-6 and J usage is TRBJ1-1; D ambiguous. V gave up 4 bases and J gave up 4 bases, with 17 bases separating them. This CDR3 comprises 15 residues. Per the germline V gene, CDR1 is SGHDT and CDR2 is YYEEEE. CDR3 in DNA: TGTGCCAGCAGCCCCCGGGGTCTGGTGGGCACTGAAGCTTTCTTT. Its translation is CASSPRGLVGTEAFF.

This chain links TRBV27 with TRBJ2-1; 9 nucleotides agree with TRBD2. The germline CDR1 and CDR2 sequences are MNHEY and SMNVEV (reference sequence). The trim removed 2 bases at V and 6 bases at J, leaving 5 bases unmatched. The CDR3 loop spans 15 amino acids. The CDR3 region is CASSLMAGGPNEQFF. The DNA of the CDR3 is TGTGCCAGCAGTTTAATGGCGGGGGGGCCCAATGAGCAGTTCTTC.

CDR3 sequence reads: CASSSGVQETQYF. The CDR3 coding sequence is TGCGCCAGCAGCTCCGGAGTCCAAGAGACCCAGTACTTC. This rearrangement joins TRBV5-1 to TRBJ2-5; D is uncertain. Trimming cost V 3 bases and J 1 base, with 7 bases left between them. Per germline, CDR1 SGHRS and CDR2 YFSETQ. The CDR3 covers 13 residues. The whole variable domain, filled in from reference TRBV5-1 and TRBJ2-5, reads KAGVTQTPRYLIKTRGQQVTLSCSPISGHRSVSWYQQTPGQGLQFLFEYFSETQRNKGNFPGRFSGRQFSNSRSEMNVSTLELGDSALYLCASSSGVQETQYFGPGTRLLVL.

V gene TRBV6-5 combines with J gene TRBJ2-1; TRBD2 matches at 13 bases. V trimming: 6 bases; J trimming: 8 bases; junction bases outside the gene matches: 7. Per germline, CDR1 MNHEY and CDR2 SVGAGI. The CDR3 has 15 residues. In DNA form, the CDR3 reads TGTGCCAGCAGGGCACTAGCGGGGGGGTCTCATGAGCAGTTCTTC. Protein sequence: CASRALAGGSHEQFF.

The chain carries TRBV5-4 and TRBJ2-7; TRBD2 aligns across 10 bases. The CDR3 is 18 residues long. Losses at the gene ends were 1 base for V and 2 bases for J; bases not matched to a gene: 12. The V gene's germline CDR1 is SGHNT and CDR2 YYREEE (reference sequence). The CDR3 DNA reads TGTGCCAGCAGCTTGAAATTAGCGGGGGGCCGTCACCCCTACGAGCAGTACTTC. As protein: CASSLKLAGGRHPYEQYF.

Here the CDR3 DNA reads TGTGCCACCCCAGGGGGGCCTAGCGGGGAAGAGACCCAGTACTTC. Its translation is CATPGGPSGEETQYF. This chain links TRBV15 with TRBJ2-5; 9 bases line up with TRBD2. The CDR3 is 15 residues long. With V trimmed by 8 bases and J by 3 bases, 10 bases remained unmatched. The germline gives CDR1 LNHNV, CDR2 YYDKDF (reference sequence).